This TCR beta chain is drawn from a study of blood T cells in healthy people across ages. PCR was performed a second time for about 7 to 11 cycles using a sample-barcoded 5' primer and a J-beta primer mix. TCRdb reanalysed the 5' RACE reads using MiXCR and keeps one entry per CDR3 protein. Of 1.5 million to 2 million distinct CDR3 sequences listed, roughly 27% are singletons. In germline, CDR1 is SGHRS, CDR2 YFSETQ. The CDR3 loop spans 15 amino acids. As for this clonotype: Germline is not matched at one junction end, which may reflect a read error.

Material: blood. The TCR sequence derives from a woman aged 25 to 39 in good health. The genes are TRBV5-1 and TRBJ2-3; 9 nucleotides align to TRBD2. CDR3 in DNA: TGTGCCAGCAGGTCGGCGGGAGGGCTTACAGATACGCAGTATTTT. This sequence encodes CASRSAGGLTDTQYF.